The entry that follows covers one TCR beta chain sequence. Its antigen is not identified. This entry belongs to a study of T cell responses to AZD1222 COVID-19 vaccine. The assay was immunoSEQ multiplex PCR, and TCRdb's table has in-frame clones only and misses some. Altogether around 96,000 clones are present, around 90% being singletons, with the ten largest covering approximately 10%. Study conclusions and caveats: Increases in Spike-specific TCR breadth and depth were seen after two AZD1222 doses. Donors in the cohort were predominantly white British and more often female, and clonal diversity was possibly underestimated. Every sample of the repertoires postdated the peak T cell response. Spike-wide vaccine-associated CD4 TCRs dominated at 160-218 and 743-854.

Material: peripheral blood, obtained 28 days after the second AZD1222 dose. The origin of this receptor is an adult who received the AZD1222 COVID-19 vaccine.

The CDR3 bases are TGTGCCAGCATCCACCCCGGGACAATTAATGGGAAATACATTCAGTACTTC. This sequence encodes CASIHPGTINGKYIQYF. The V gene is TRBV2, the J gene TRBJ2-4, with a weak D call TRBD1 (6 bases). V shed 7 bases and J shed 8 bases, with 27 bases lying between them. CDR1 SNHLY and CDR2 FYNNEI come from the germline V gene. The CDR3 extends over 17 amino acids.